These 4 T cell receptor beta chains were sequenced from one sample in a study of blood T cells in healthy people across ages. A second PCR, run for roughly 7 to 11 cycles, used a sample-barcoded 5' primer plus a J-beta primer mix. Via MiXCR, TCRdb re-called the 5' RACE reads, giving one row per CDR3 protein. The sample shows around 800,000 distinct CDR3 sequences, around 24% of them seen only once. This sample also appeared in a second study, on T cells of mothers and their children.

The material sequenced was blood. Receptors originate from a boy aged 10-17 years in good health.

This clonotype came up a few times. V usage is TRBV12-3 or TRBV12-4 and J usage is TRBJ1-3; 7 bases align to TRBD1. This CDR3 region has 16 residues. V gave up 5 bases and J gave up 0 bases; unmatched junction bases: 7. CDR3 in amino acids: CASSTGQFSSGNTIYF. The CDR3 DNA is TGTGCCAGCAGTACGGGACAGTTTAGCTCTGGAAACACCATATATTTT.

This clonotype was counted only a few times. This chain uses TRBV19 with TRBJ2-1; 8 bases map to TRBD1. CDR3 length: 14 amino acids. J was trimmed by 5 bases and V by 6 bases; bases with no gene match: 6. CDR1 LNHDA and CDR2 SQIVND come from the germline V gene (reference sequence). CDR3 in DNA: TGTGCCAGTAGATGGGACAGGCGGGACAATGAGCAGTTCTTC. This translates into CASRWDRRDNEQFF.

This clonotype was picked up one time. The chain employs TRBV14 and TRBJ2-4; D remains unclear. The CDR3 is made up of 14 amino acids. The V and J ends lost 3 bases and 7 bases respectively, with 13 bases between them. From germline, CDR1 is SGHDN and CDR2 FVKESK. CDR3 sequence (DNA): TGTGCCAGCAGCCATATCTTGGGGTGGAACATTCAGTACTTC. Amino acids: CASSHILGWNIQYF.

The CDR3 sequence: CASGWTSGKETQYF. The CDR3 DNA reads TGTGCCAGCGGGTGGACTAGCGGTAAAGAGACCCAGTACTTC. The chain joins TRBV12-3 or TRBV12-4 to TRBJ2-7; 10 bases align to TRBD2. The DNA end is a closer match to TRBJ2-5, so the J assignment may be wrong. The CDR3 runs 14 residues.